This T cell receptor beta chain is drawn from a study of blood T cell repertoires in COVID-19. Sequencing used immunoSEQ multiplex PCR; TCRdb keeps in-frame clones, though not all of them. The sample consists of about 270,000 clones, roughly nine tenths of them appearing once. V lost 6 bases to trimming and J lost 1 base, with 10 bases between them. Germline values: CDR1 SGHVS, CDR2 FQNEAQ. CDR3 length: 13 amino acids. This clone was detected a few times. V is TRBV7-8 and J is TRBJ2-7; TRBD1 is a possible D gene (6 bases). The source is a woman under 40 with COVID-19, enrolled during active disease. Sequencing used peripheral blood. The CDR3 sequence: CASRLTGSYEQYF. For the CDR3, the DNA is TGTGCCAGCAGATTAACAGGGTCCTACGAGCAGTACTTC.